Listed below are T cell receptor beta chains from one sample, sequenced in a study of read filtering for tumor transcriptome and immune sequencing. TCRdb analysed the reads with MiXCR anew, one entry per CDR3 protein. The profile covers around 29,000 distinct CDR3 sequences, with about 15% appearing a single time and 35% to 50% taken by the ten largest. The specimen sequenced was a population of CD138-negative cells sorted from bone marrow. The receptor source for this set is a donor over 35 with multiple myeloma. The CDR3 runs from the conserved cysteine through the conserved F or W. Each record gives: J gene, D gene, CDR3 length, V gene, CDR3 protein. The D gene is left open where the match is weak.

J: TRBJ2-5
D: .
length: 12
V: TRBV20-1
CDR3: CSATRQQETQYF

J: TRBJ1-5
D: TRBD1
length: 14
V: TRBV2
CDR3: CASRPTGGGEPQHF

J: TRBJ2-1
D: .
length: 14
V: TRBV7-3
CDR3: CASCLTGLYNEQFF

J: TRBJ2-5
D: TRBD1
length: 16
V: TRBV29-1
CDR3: CSVEYRDRGLQETQYF

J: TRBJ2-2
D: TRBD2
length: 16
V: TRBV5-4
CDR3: CASSSATSGTAGELFF

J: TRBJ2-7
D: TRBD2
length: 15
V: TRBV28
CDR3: CASSLEGLAVNEQYF

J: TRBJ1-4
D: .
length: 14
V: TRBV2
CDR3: CASSEGTWGEKLFF

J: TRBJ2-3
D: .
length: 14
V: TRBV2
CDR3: CASSVESGEDTQYF

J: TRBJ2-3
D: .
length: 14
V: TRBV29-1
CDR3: CSVGGTASTDTQYF

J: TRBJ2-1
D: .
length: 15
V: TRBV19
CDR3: CASSSHRTANNEQFF

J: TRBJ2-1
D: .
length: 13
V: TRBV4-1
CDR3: CASSLYSDNEQFF

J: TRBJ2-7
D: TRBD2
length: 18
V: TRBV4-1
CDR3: CASSNTAGGSRVSDEQYF

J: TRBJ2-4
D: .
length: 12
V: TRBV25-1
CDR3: CASSATGIDRAF

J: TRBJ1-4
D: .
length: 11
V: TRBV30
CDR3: CAWSVIGRLFF

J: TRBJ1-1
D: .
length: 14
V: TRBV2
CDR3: CASCSETVNTEAFF

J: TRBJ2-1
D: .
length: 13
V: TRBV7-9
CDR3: CASSGPSYNEQFF

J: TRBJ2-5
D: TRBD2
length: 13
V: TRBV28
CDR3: CASTTGGAETQYF

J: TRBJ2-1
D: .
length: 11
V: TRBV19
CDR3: CASSLRLEQFF

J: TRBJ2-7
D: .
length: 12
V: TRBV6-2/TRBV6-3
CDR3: CASGGPPLEQYF

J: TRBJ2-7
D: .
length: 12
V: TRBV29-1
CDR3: CSAPPGGYGQYF

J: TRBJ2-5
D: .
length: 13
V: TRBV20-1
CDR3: CSARVVGRETQYF

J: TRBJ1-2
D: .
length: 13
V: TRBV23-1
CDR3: CASSQWGQGGYTF

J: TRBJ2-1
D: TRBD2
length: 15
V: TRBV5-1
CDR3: CASSFSSGSLNEQFF

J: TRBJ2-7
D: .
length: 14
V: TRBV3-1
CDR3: CASSHNPGDNEQYF

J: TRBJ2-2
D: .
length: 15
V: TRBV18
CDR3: CASSLFAGTTGELFF

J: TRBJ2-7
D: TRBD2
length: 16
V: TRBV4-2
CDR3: CASSQSQLAGGGEQYF

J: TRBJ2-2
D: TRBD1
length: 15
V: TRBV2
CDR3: CASSEQGAIGGELFF

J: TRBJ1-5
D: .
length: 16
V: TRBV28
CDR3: CASSPRKGFGNQPQHF

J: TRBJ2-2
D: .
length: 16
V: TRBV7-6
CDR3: CASSLARTASTGELFF

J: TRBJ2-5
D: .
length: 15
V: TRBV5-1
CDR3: CASSFRAEPQETQYF

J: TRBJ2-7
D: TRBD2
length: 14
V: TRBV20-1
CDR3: CSASIAGLSYEQYF

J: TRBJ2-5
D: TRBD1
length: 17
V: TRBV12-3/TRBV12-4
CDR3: CASSLIPGTGGKETQYF

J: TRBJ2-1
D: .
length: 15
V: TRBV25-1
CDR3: CASSEKAETYNEQFF

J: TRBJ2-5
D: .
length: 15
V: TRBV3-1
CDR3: CASSQAKGGAETPYF

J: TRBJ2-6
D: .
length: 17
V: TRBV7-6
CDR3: CASSLGGRHSGADVLTF

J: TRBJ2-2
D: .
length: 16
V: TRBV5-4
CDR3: CASSPPLVGRVGELFF

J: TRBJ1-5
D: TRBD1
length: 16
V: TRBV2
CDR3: CASSDGDRVSNQPQHF

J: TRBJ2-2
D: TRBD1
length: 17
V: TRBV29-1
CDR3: CSAGPRAGTGDTGELFF

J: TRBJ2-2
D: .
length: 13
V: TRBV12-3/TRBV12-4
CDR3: CASSFEGHGELFF

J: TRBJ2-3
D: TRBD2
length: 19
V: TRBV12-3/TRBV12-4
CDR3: CASFTGLAGTSGGTDTQYF

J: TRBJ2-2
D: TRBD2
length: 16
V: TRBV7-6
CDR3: CASRGAGEIPTGELFF

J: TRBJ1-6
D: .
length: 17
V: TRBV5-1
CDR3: CASSQDRPGEGNSPLHF

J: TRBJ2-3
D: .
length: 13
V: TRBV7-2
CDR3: CASSLGSADTQYF

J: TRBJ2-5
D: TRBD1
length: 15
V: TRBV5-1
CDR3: CASSPTGGGSETQYF

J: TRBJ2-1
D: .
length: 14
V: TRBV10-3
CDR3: CAISDNRDINEQFF

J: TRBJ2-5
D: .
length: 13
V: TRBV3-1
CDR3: CASSQAGQETQYF

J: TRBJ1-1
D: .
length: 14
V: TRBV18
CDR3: CASSPTQGSTEAFF

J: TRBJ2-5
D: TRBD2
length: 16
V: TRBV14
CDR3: CASSPLAGGTQETQYF

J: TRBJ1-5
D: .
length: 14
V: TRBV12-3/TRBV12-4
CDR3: CASSLQGGNQPQHF

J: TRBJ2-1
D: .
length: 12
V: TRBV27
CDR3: CASSPPLTEQFF

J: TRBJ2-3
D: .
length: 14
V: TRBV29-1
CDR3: CSVEPGKGADTQYF

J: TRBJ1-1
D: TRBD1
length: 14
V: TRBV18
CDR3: CASSQRTGSPEAFF

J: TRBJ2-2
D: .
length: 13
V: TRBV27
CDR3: CASRPANTGELFF

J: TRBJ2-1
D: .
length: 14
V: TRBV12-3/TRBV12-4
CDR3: CASSPPSNYNEQFF

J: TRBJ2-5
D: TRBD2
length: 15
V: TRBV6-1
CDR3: CASAFFAGGTETQYF